The T cell receptor beta chain under discussion was sequenced for a study of T cell responses to AZD1222 COVID-19 vaccine (dated by TCRdb to about 2021). Regarding the complete study: TCR sequencing covered more than 230 trial participants: around 210 given two doses of AZD1222 and about 26 given two doses of MenACWY control vaccine. Trial participants were enrolled by age into 18-55, 56-69 and 70-plus year subgroups, with 148, 28 and 57 TCR-sequenced participants respectively. The full study reports these points: In the small 56-69-year group, the increase in depth fell short of significance, most likely because of low power. Conclusions about previously exposed vaccinees are limited, since just five or six AZD1222 recipients were seropositive for SARS-CoV-2 at baseline. Participants were mostly white British, with more females than males. The authors suggested clonal diversity may have been underestimated. Because no day 14 peak-response samples were available, the repertoires could be characterized only after the peak T cell response. After two AZD1222 doses, both the breadth and the depth of spike-specific TCRs were significantly higher than at day 0 and than in MenACWY recipients. Epitopes outside the regions mutated in the B.1.351 and B.1.1.7 variants were reportedly recognized by nearly half of the unique spike-specific TCRs. Vaccine-associated CD4 TCRs spanned the whole spike protein, with dominant responses in regions 160-218 and 743-854.

Concerning this clone: The antigen this receptor binds is unknown. One base away there is no much larger clone; base qualities are not given.

The CDR3 regions of human TCRbeta chains were analyzed by immunosequencing. The original methods were these. Repertoire TCRs were matched against a reference library of SARS-CoV-2-specific TCRs generated with the MIRA antigen-specificity platform. Breadth was defined as the fraction of unique TCRs that were SARS-CoV-2-associated. Depth was defined as the fraction of total T cells that were SARS-CoV-2-associated. Using the MIRA data, each spike-specific TCR was assigned both to the spike region to which the TCR was reactive and to a CD4 or CD8 class. Log10-transformed breadth and depth values were compared by one-way ANOVA with Sidak's multiple comparisons tests. TCRdb limited this immuneACCESS table to in-frame rearrangements with V and J called. A share of clones is missing; checked studies link under half to unresolved V genes, and the rest is unexplained. V, J and clone size derive from that table, while D and trimming were established from the DNA sequence. The sample table records fewer than 80,000 clones; roughly 88% of these occur just once. The top ten hold 10% of the sample.

The intended sense of this specimen's time point label: about 28 days (+/-7) after the second vaccine dose. The label giving this sample's treatment or condition can be read as: meningococcal conjugate vaccine given as trial control. Samples from vaccinated people were obtained from the UK trials COV001 and COV002, which included a single-blind randomized controlled phase 2/3 trial of AZD1222 (ChAdOx1 nCoV-19) in healthy adults. Trial participant PBMC samples were collected at day 0 and day 28 after the second dose for TCRbeta chain sequencing. The sequence derives from an adult who received the MenACWY meningococcal vaccine as a control. The source was peripheral blood, collected 28 days after the second dose of the MenACWY control vaccine.

In nucleotides, the sequence is TGCGCCAGCAGCGGACAGGGGGTAACTAATTCACCCCTCCACTTT. Its amino acids are CASSGQGVTNSPLHF. The chain couples TRBV4-1 to TRBJ1-6; 10 nucleotides in the junction match TRBD1. The CDR3 contains 15 residues, cysteine and phenylalanine counted. CDR3 DNA only is kept here, 45 bases in frame from base 1. Trimming accounts for 5 bases at V and 6 bases at J, while the number of junction bases matched to no gene is 4. From the germline V gene, CDR1 is MGHRA and CDR2 is YSYEKL.